This TCR beta chain was captured in a study of T cells in Graves' hyperthyroidism and ophthalmopathy. Study as a whole: Specimen type is peripheral blood, collected at initial diagnosis prior to any treatment.

Using RNA transcripts as the source, TCR beta CDR3 regions were amplified. RT-PCR in the first round (using the HTBI primer set) targeted the TCR CDR3. MiXCR, run by TCRdb on the multiplex PCR reads, gives a single entry per CDR3 protein. Among about 480,000 distinct CDR3 sequences listed, 14% were seen once. Hyperthyroidism was newly diagnosed in patients aged 18 to 65 (duration under 2 months). This clonotype was detected many times. Germline V gene lookup returns CDR1 GTSNPN and CDR2 SVGIG (reference sequence). The CDR3 runs to 15 residues. V dropped 3 bases and J dropped 4; count of bases not matched to a gene: 8.

This TCR derives from a young woman with Graves' hyperthyroidism. J is TRBJ2-5 and V is TRBV30; 10 bases line up with TRBD1. Sequencing was done on a sample of blood. The CDR3 sequence is CAWRPGQGRGETQYF. CDR3 bases: TGTGCCTGGAGACCGGGACAGGGGAGAGGAGAGACCCAGTACTTC.